The 13 T cell receptor beta chains in this list originate from one sample, sequenced in a study of blood T cell repertoires in COVID-19. Sequencing used immunoSEQ multiplex PCR; TCRdb keeps in-frame clones, though not all of them. The data show about 140,000 clones, about 85% seen once. Input material: peripheral blood. The receptors derive from a human donor with COVID-19, enrolled during active disease. The donor label of this sample is uncertain.

This chain links TRBV2 with TRBJ2-4; D call uncertain. This CDR3 contains 16 residues. V lost 1 base and J 5 bases, leaving 15 bases between the germline ends. Germline CDR1 and CDR2: SNHLY and FYNNEI. CDR3 sequence reads: CASSEGSVSLQNIQYF. The DNA for the CDR3 is TGTGCCAGCAGTGAAGGTTCGGTGAGCTTGCAAAACATTCAGTACTTC.

The rearrangement uses TRBV5-1 and TRBJ1-4; 8 bases are a match to TRBD1. The V and J ends lost 3 bases and 4 bases, in that order; junction bases with no gene match: 2. The CDR3 contains 14 residues. CDR1 SGHRS and CDR2 YFSETQ come from the germline V gene. The CDR3 loop is CASSWTGINEKLFF. The CDR3 nucleotides read TGCGCCAGCAGCTGGACAGGGATTAATGAAAAACTGTTTTTT.

The rearrangement uses TRBV27 and TRBJ1-1; D gene uncertain. This CDR3 comprises 13 residues. The V and J ends lost 4 bases and 1 base respectively, with 7 bases between them. Germline V gene lookup returns CDR1 MNHEY and CDR2 SMNVEV (reference sequence). The CDR3 DNA sequence: TGTGCCAGCAGTTATGACTCGAACACTGAAGCTTTCTTT. Translated: CASSYDSNTEAFF.

This clone was picked up a small number of times. The V and J genes are TRBV6-5 and TRBJ1-1, with 8 bases matching TRBD1. With V trimmed by 6 bases and J by 0 bases, 3 bases remained unmatched. Germline loops: CDR1 MNHEY, CDR2 SVGAGI. The CDR3 is 14 amino acids. CDR3 bases: TGTGCCAGCAGCGGACAGGGATTGAACACTGAAGCTTTCTTT. Protein product: CASSGQGLNTEAFF.

This sequence joins TRBV6-1 and TRBJ1-2, with TRBD1 identical over 9 bases. CDR3 length: 13 residues. CDR1 MNHNS and CDR2 SASEGT come from the germline V gene. The V segment lost 5 bases and the J segment 8 bases; nucleotides outside the gene matches: 6. The CDR3 coding sequence is TGTGCCAGCAGTATAAGACAGGGGGAGGGCTACACCTTC. This translates into CASSIRQGEGYTF.

This chain joins TRBV5-1 and TRBJ2-2, with 7 bases lining up with TRBD1. This CDR3 region has 15 residues. The germline V gene has CDR1 SGHRS and CDR2 YFSETQ. V lost 4 bases to trimming and J lost 7 bases; unmatched junction nucleotides: 10. CDR3 residues: CASSATQGSDGELFF. The CDR3 coding sequence is TGCGCCAGCAGCGCGACACAGGGGTCGGACGGGGAGCTGTTTTTT.

This clone was seen only a few times. The CDR3 DNA reads as TGTGCCAGCAGTTTGGGACAGAATTATGGCTACACCTTC. This translates into CASSLGQNYGYTF. This rearrangement joins TRBV28 to TRBJ1-2; 7 bases agree with TRBD1. CDR1 and CDR2 (germline): MDHEN, SYDVKM. This CDR3 has 13 residues. Trimming took 3 bases from V and 5 from J; bases not matched to a gene: 3.

This clone was observed a few times. This rearrangement joins TRBV3-1 (or the pseudogene TRBV3-2) to TRBJ1-1; D perhaps matches TRBD1 (6 bases). This CDR3 comprises 14 residues. Trimming left V 3 bases short and J 1 base short, with 9 bases between. Germline V lookup: CDR1 LGHDT, CDR2 YNNKEL (reference sequence). The DNA of the CDR3 is TGTGCCAGCAGCCATGGGGGCCAGAACACTGAAGCTTTCTTT. Residues: CASSHGGQNTEAFF.

This clone turned up a few times. The chain carries TRBV9 and TRBJ2-7; 9 bases map to TRBD1. Germline loops: CDR1 SGDLS, CDR2 YYNGEE. The trim removed 3 bases at V and 3 bases at J, leaving 4 bases unmatched. The CDR3 contains 14 residues. CDR3 in DNA: TGTGCCAGCAGCGCTACGACAGGGGGCTACGAGCAGTACTTC. Its protein is CASSATTGGYEQYF.

The chain's CDR3 is CASSVVRGNTEAFF. Written as DNA, the CDR3 is TGTGCCAGCAGCGTAGTCAGGGGGAACACTGAAGCTTTCTTT. The rearrangement joins TRBV9 to TRBJ1-1; D might be TRBD1 (6 bases). Germline CDR1 and CDR2: SGDLS and YYNGEE. Between the trimmed V and J ends, which lost 0 bases and 1 base, there was a span of 7 bases. The CDR3 contains 14 residues. Full variable domain (remainder filled in from reference TRBV9 and TRBJ1-1): DSGVTQTPKHLITATGQRVTLRCSPRSGDLSVYWYQQSLDQGLQFLIQYYNGEERAKGNILERFSAQQFPDLHSELNLSSLELGDSALYFCASSVVRGNTEAFFGQGTRLTVV.

The gene calls are TRBV28 and TRBJ1-1; 11 bases map to TRBD1. The length of the CDR3 is 16 residues. The J segment lost 5 bases and the V segment lost 5 bases, leaving 10 bases of the junction unmatched. Germline V lookup: CDR1 MDHEN, CDR2 SYDVKM. The CDR3 nucleotides read TGTGCCAGCAGTAGGGGGGACAGGGGGGTGTGGACTGAAGCTTTCTTT. Its protein is CASSRGDRGVWTEAFF.

The CDR3 region is CASSPRDQPQHF. The CDR3 region has the DNA TGTGCCAGCAGCCCCAGGGATCAGCCCCAGCATTTT. The rearrangement uses TRBV6-6 and TRBJ1-5; possible D gene TRBD1, 5 bases. Trimming left V 6 bases short and J 5 bases short, with 8 bases between. There are 12 residues in the CDR3. Germline CDR1 is MNHNY and CDR2 is SVGAGI (reference sequence).

This clone was seen more than once but under ten times. The chain carries TRBV1 and TRBJ1-3. TRBV1 constitutes a pseudogene. The CDR3 consists of 14 residues. Here the CDR3 reads CTSSRRTSGNTIYF. In nucleotides, the CDR3 is TGCACCAGCAGCCGGAGGACCTCTGGAAACACCATATATTTT.